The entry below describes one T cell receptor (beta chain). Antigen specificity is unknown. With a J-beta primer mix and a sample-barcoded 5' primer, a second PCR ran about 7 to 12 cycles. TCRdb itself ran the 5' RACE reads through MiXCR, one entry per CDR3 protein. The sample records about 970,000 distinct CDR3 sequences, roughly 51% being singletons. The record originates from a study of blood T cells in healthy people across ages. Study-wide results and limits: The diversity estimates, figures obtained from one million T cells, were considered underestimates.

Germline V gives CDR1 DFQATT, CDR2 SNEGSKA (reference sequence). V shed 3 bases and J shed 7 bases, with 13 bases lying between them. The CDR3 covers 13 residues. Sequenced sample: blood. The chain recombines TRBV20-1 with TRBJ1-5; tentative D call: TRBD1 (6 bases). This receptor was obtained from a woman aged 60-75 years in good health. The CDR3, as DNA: TGCAGTGCTAGGGGGCAGGGGAGACAGCCCCAGCATTTT. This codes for CSARGQGRQPQHF.